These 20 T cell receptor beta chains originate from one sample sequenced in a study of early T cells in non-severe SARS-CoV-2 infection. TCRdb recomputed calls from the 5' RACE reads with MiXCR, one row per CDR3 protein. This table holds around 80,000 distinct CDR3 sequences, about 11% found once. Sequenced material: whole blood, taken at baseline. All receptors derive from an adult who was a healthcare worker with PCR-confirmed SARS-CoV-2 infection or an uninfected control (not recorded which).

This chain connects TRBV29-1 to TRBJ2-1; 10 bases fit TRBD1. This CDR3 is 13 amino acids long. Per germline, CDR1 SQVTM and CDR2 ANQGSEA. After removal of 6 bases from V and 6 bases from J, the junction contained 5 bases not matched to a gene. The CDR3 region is CSVRGQGLNEQFF. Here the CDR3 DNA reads TGCAGCGTGCGGGGACAGGGGCTCAATGAGCAGTTCTTC.

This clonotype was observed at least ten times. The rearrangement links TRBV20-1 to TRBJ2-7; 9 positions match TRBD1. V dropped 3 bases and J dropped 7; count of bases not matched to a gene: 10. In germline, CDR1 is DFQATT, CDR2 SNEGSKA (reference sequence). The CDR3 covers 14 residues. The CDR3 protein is CSASRWDRAGEQYF. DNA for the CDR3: TGCAGTGCTAGTAGGTGGGACAGGGCCGGGGAGCAGTACTTC.

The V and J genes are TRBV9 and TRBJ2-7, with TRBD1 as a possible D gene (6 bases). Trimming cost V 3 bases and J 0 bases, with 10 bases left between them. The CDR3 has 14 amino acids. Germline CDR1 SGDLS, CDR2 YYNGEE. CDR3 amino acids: CASSAWDTSYEQYF. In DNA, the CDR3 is TGTGCCAGCAGCGCCTGGGACACCTCCTACGAGCAGTACTTC.

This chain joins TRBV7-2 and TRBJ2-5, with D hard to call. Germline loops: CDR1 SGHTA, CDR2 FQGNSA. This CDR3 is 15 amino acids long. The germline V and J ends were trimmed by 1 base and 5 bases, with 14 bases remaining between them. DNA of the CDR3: TGTGCCAGCAGCTTAGTCGGGCTAGTTCAGGAGACCCAGTACTTC. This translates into CASSLVGLVQETQYF.

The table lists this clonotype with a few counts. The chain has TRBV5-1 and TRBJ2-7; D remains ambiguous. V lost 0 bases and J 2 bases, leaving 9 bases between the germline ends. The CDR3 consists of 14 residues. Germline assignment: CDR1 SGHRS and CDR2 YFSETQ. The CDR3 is CASSLGSLTYEQYF. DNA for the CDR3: TGCGCCAGCAGCTTGGGGTCCCTCACCTACGAGCAGTACTTC.

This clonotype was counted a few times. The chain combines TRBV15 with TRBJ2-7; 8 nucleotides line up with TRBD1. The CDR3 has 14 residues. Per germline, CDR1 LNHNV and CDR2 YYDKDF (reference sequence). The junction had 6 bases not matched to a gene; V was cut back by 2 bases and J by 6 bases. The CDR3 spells CATSRQSGGGEQYF. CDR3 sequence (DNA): TGTGCCACCAGCAGACAGTCAGGGGGCGGCGAGCAGTACTTC.

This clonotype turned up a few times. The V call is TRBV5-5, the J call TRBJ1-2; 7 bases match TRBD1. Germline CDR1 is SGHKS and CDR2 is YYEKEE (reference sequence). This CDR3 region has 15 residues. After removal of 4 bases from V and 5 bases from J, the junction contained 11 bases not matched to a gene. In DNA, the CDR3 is TGTGCCAGCAGCCAACAGGTCGGACAGGCGTATGGCTACACCTTC. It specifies CASSQQVGQAYGYTF.

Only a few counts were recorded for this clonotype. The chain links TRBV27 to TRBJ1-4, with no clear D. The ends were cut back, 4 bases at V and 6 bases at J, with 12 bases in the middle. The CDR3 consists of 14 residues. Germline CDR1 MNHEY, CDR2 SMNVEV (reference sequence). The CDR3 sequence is CASSSRVLHEKLFF. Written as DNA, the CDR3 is TGTGCCAGCAGTTCAAGGGTTCTCCATGAAAAACTGTTTTTT.

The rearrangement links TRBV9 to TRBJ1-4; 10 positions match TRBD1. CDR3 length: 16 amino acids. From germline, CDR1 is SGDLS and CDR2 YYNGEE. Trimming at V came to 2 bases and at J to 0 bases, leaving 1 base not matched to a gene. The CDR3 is CASSVGTGATNEKLFF. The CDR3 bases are TGTGCCAGCAGCGTTGGGACAGGGGCAACTAATGAAAAACTGTTTTTT.

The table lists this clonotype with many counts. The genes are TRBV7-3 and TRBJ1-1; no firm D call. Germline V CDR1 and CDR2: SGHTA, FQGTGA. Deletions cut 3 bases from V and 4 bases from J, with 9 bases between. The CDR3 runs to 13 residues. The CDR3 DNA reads TGTGCCAGCAGCTTTGAGGGCACCACTGAAGCTTTCTTT. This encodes CASSFEGTTEAFF. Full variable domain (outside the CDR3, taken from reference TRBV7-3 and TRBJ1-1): GAGVSQTPSNKVTEKGKYVELRCDPISGHTALYWYRQSLGQGPEFLIYFQGTGAADDSGLPNDRFFAVRPEGSVSTLKIQRTERGDSAVYLCASSFEGTTEAFFGQGTRLTVV.

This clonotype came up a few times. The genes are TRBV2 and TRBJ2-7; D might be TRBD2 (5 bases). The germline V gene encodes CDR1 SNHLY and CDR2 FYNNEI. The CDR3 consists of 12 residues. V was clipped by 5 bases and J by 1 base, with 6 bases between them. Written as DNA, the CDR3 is TGTGCCAGCAGTCGGACTTCCTACGAGCAGTACTTC. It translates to CASSRTSYEQYF. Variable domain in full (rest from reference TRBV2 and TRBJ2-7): EPEVTQTPSHQVTQMGQEVILRCVPISNHLYFYWYRQILGQKVEFLVSFYNNEISEKSEIFDDQFSVERPDGSNFTLKIRSTKLEDSAMYFCASSRTSYEQYFGPGTRLTVT.

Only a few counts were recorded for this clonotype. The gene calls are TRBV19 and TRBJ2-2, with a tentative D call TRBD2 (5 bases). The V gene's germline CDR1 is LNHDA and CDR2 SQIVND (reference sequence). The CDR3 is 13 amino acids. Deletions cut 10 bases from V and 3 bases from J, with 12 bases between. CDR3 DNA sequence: TGTGCCACCTCGGACTTCGACACCGGGGAGCTGTTTTTT. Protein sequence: CATSDFDTGELFF.

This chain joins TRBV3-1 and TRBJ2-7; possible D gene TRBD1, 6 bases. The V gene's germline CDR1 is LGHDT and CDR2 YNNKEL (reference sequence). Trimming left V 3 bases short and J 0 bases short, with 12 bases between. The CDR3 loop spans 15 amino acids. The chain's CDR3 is CASSHRTASSYEQYF. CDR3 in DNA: TGTGCCAGCAGCCATAGGACAGCCAGCTCCTACGAGCAGTACTTC.

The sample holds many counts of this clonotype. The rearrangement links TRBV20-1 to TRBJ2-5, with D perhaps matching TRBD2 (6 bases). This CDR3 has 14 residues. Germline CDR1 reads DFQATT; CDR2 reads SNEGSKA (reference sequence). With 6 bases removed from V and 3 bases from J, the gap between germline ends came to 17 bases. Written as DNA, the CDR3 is TGCAGTGCCCAGGGCGGGGCGAGGGAAGAGACCCAGTACTTC. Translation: CSAQGGAREETQYF.

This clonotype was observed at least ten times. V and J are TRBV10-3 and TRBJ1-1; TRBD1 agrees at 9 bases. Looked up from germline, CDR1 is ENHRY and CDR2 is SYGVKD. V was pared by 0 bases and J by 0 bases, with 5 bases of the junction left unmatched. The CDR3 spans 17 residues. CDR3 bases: TGTGCCATCAGTGAGTCTTGGGGGACAGGGATGAACACTGAAGCTTTCTTT. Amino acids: CAISESWGTGMNTEAFF.

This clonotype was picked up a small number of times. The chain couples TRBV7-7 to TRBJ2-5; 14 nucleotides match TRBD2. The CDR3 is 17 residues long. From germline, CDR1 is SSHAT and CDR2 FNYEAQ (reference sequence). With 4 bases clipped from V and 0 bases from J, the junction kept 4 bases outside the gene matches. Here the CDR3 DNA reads TGTGCCAGCAGCTGGGGACTAGCGGGGGATCACCAAGAGACCCAGTACTTC. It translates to CASSWGLAGDHQETQYF.

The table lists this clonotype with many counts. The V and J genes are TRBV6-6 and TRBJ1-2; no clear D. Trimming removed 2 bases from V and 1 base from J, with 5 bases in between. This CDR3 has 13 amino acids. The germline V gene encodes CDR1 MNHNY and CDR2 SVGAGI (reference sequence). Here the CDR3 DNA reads TGTGCCAGCAGTTACGGGGATAACTATGGCTACACCTTC. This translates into CASSYGDNYGYTF.

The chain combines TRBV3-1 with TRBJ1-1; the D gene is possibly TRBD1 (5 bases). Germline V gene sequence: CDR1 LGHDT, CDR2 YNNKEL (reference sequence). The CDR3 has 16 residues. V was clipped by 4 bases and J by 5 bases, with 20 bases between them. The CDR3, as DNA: TGTGCCAGCAGCCCCGCCAGGACATCCCTGGGGACTGAAGCTTTCTTT. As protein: CASSPARTSLGTEAFF.

The CDR3 here is CASSLSAVNYGYTF. The DNA of the CDR3 is TGTGCCAGCAGTTTGTCGGCCGTTAACTATGGCTACACCTTC. V usage is TRBV28 and J usage is TRBJ1-2; no definite D call. V dropped 3 bases and J dropped 1 base, with 9 bases sitting between them. This CDR3 has 14 amino acids. In germline, CDR1 is MDHEN, CDR2 SYDVKM.

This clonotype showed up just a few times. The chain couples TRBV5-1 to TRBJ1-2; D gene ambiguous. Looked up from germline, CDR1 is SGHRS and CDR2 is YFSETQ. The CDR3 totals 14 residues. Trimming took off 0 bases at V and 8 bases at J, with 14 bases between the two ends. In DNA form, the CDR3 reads TGCGCCAGCAGCTTGGTTGATGAGCTAGGCGGCTACACCTTC. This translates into CASSLVDELGGYTF. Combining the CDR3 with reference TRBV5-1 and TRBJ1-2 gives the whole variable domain KAGVTQTPRYLIKTRGQQVTLSCSPISGHRSVSWYQQTPGQGLQFLFEYFSETQRNKGNFPGRFSGRQFSNSRSEMNVSTLELGDSALYLCASSLVDELGGYTFGSGTRLTVV.